A selection of T cell receptor beta chains follows, all from one sample in a study of ipilimumab plus nivolumab after autologous stem cell transplantation. Method: immunoSEQ multiplex PCR; TCRdb's copy keeps in-frame clones and lacks some. Of some 43,000 clones in the sample, roughly 90% were seen once. Here the sequenced sample was PBMCs, taken in a trial of ipilimumab plus nivolumab as post-transplant consolidation. These receptors were collected from a male donor with multiple myeloma. CDR3s include the opening cysteine and the closing phenylalanine or tryptophan. D genes are given only for firm matches. Clone sizes are given selectively: once, few, many, or a class where the clone is expanded.

CDR3: CASSSVGANTGELFF; DNA: TGCGCCAGCAGCTCCGTAGGGGCGAACACCGGGGAGCTGTTTTTT; D: .; size: .; V: TRBV5-1; J: TRBJ2-2; length: 15
CDR3: CASSFFPDTQYF; DNA: TGTGCCAGCAGCTTCTTCCCAGATACGCAGTATTTT; D: .; size: once; V: TRBV5-4; J: TRBJ2-3; length: 12
CDR3: CASSVAVVGGVAGSYNEQFF; DNA: TGTGCCAGCAGCGTAGCAGTGGTGGGAGGGGTAGCGGGATCCTACAATGAGCAGTTCTTC; D: TRBD2; size: .; V: TRBV9; J: TRBJ2-1; length: 20
CDR3: CASSRQFRRFSNQPQHF; DNA: TGTGCCAGCAGCCGACAGTTTAGGAGGTTCAGCAATCAGCCCCAGCATTTT; D: .; size: .; V: TRBV27; J: TRBJ1-5; length: 17
CDR3: CASSARTGSNEKLFF; DNA: TGTGCCAGCAGTGCCCGGACAGGGTCTAATGAAAAACTGTTTTTT; D: TRBD1; size: .; V: TRBV25-1; J: TRBJ1-4; length: 15
CDR3: CASSLERTGELFF; DNA: TGTGCCAGCAGCTTGGAGAGGACCGGGGAGCTGTTTTTT; D: .; size: .; V: TRBV5-4; J: TRBJ2-2; length: 13
CDR3: CASSQHPETYEQYF; DNA: TGCGCCAGCAGTCAACACCCAGAGACCTACGAGCAGTACTTC; D: .; size: .; V: TRBV23-1; J: TRBJ2-7; length: 14
CDR3: CASSIEGGGVEQYF; DNA: TGTGCCAGTAGTATCGAAGGAGGGGGCGTCGAGCAGTACTTC; D: .; size: .; V: TRBV19; J: TRBJ2-7; length: 14
CDR3: CASNSRDSIYEQYF; DNA: TGCGCCAGCAACTCCCGGGACAGTATCTACGAGCAGTACTTC; D: TRBD1; size: .; V: TRBV10-2; J: TRBJ2-7; length: 14
CDR3: CASSQYGGSGNTIYF; DNA: TGCGCCAGCAGCCAGTATGGCGGTTCTGGAAACACCATATATTTT; D: .; size: .; V: TRBV4-1; J: TRBJ1-3; length: 15
CDR3: CATLRTGTYEQYF; DNA: TGTGCCACCCTAAGGACAGGGACCTACGAGCAGTACTTC; D: TRBD1; size: .; V: TRBV19; J: TRBJ2-7; length: 13
CDR3: CSGSRDRGYNEQFF; DNA: TGCAGCGGCTCCCGGGACAGGGGCTACAATGAGCAGTTCTTC; D: TRBD1; size: .; V: TRBV29-1; J: TRBJ2-1; length: 14
CDR3: CASRVGVGYNEQFF; DNA: TGTGCCAGCAGAGTGGGGGTCGGGTACAATGAGCAGTTCTTC; D: .; size: .; V: TRBV27; J: TRBJ2-1; length: 14
CDR3: CASSPPSWVDEAFF; DNA: TGTGCCAGCTCACCACCGTCCTGGGTAGACGAAGCTTTCTTT; D: .; size: .; V: TRBV18; J: TRBJ1-1; length: 14
CDR3: CASSLDQETQYF; DNA: TGTGCCAGCAGCTTGGACCAAGAGACCCAGTACTTC; D: .; size: .; V: TRBV5-4; J: TRBJ2-5; length: 12
CDR3: CASSLHRSGNTIYF; DNA: TGCGCCAGCAGCCTCCACAGATCCGGAAACACCATATATTTT; D: .; size: few; V: TRBV4-1; J: TRBJ1-3; length: 14
CDR3: CASSMSGGTSAQETQYF; DNA: TGTGCCAGTAGTATGAGCGGTGGGACTAGTGCCCAAGAGACCCAGTACTTC; D: TRBD2; size: .; V: TRBV19; J: TRBJ2-5; length: 17
CDR3: CASSEARTTDTQYF; DNA: TGTGCCAGCAGTGAGGCCAGAACCACAGATACGCAGTATTTT; D: .; size: .; V: TRBV2; J: TRBJ2-3; length: 14
CDR3: CASSSGQGATVYGYTF; DNA: TGCGCCAGCAGCTCCGGACAGGGGGCGACCGTCTATGGCTACACCTTC; D: TRBD1; size: .; V: TRBV5-1; J: TRBJ1-2; length: 16
CDR3: CASSLGQLNYGYTF; DNA: TGTGCCAGCAGTCTAGGACAGCTTAACTATGGCTACACCTTC; D: .; size: .; V: TRBV5-4; J: TRBJ1-2; length: 14
CDR3: CASSEEGGTEAFF; DNA: TGCGCCAGCAGCGAGGAGGGGGGAACTGAAGCTTTCTTT; D: .; size: few; V: TRBV5-1; J: TRBJ1-1; length: 13
CDR3: CASSPRDRGRGEQYF; DNA: TGCGCCAGCAGCCCTAGGGACAGGGGGCGTGGTGAGCAGTACTTC; D: TRBD1; size: once; V: TRBV5-1; J: TRBJ2-7; length: 15
CDR3: CASTELTLSGWYF; DNA: TGTGCCAGCACTGAGCTAACTCTGTCCGGGTGGTACTTC; D: .; size: .; V: TRBV28; J: TRBJ2-7; length: 13
CDR3: CASSYSWGVRAEAFF; DNA: TGTGCCAGCAGTTACTCTTGGGGGGTAAGGGCTGAAGCTTTCTTT; D: .; size: .; V: TRBV6-6; J: TRBJ1-1; length: 15
CDR3: CASSPGQGNEKLFF; DNA: TGCGCCAGCAGCCCGGGACAGGGAAACGAAAAACTGTTTTTT; D: TRBD1; size: .; V: TRBV5-1; J: TRBJ1-4; length: 14
CDR3: CASSFGTFYSNQPQHF; DNA: TGTGCCAGCAGTTTCGGGACATTCTATAGCAATCAGCCCCAGCATTTT; D: .; size: .; V: TRBV28; J: TRBJ1-5; length: 16
CDR3: CATSGGQEYSGANVLTF; DNA: TGTGCCACCAGCGGGGGACAGGAGTACTCTGGGGCCAACGTCCTGACTTTC; D: TRBD1; size: .; V: TRBV15; J: TRBJ2-6; length: 17
CDR3: CASSELDRVGGYTF; DNA: TGTGCCAGCAGCGAGCTGGACAGGGTAGGGGGCTACACCTTC; D: TRBD1; size: .; V: TRBV9; J: TRBJ1-2; length: 14
CDR3: CASSQDLRGGAEKLFF; DNA: TGTGCCAGCAGCCAAGATCTAAGGGGGGGGGCTGAAAAACTGTTTTTT; D: .; size: .; V: TRBV4-2; J: TRBJ1-4; length: 16
CDR3: CASSPTGIENSPLHF; DNA: TGTGCCAGCAGCCCGACAGGGATCGAAAATTCACCCCTCCACTTT; D: TRBD1; size: once; V: TRBV5-6; J: TRBJ1-6; length: 15
CDR3: CASSPSGPATYNEQFF; DNA: TGTGCCAGCAGCCCGAGTGGCCCGGCGACCTACAATGAGCAGTTCTTC; D: .; size: .; V: TRBV7-3; J: TRBJ2-1; length: 16
CDR3: CASQQAYEQYF; DNA: TGTGCCAGCCAGCAGGCCTACGAGCAGTACTTC; D: .; size: .; V: TRBV5-8; J: TRBJ2-7; length: 11
CDR3: CASSLNGLAGEKSETQYF; DNA: TGTGCCAGCAGCTTGAATGGACTAGCGGGGGAGAAGAGCGAGACCCAGTACTTC; D: TRBD2; size: .; V: TRBV7-2; J: TRBJ2-5; length: 18
CDR3: CATSREGERRTSYEQYF; DNA: TGTGCCACCAGCAGAGAGGGGGAAAGGCGGACGTCCTACGAGCAGTACTTC; D: .; size: .; V: TRBV15; J: TRBJ2-7; length: 17
CDR3: CASSLADRAGELFF; DNA: TGCGCCAGCAGCTTGGCCGATAGGGCCGGGGAGCTGTTTTTT; D: .; size: .; V: TRBV5-1; J: TRBJ2-2; length: 14
CDR3: CASLWGGVTEAFF; DNA: TGTGCCAGCCTATGGGGGGGCGTCACTGAAGCTTTCTTT; D: .; size: .; V: TRBV7-2; J: TRBJ1-1; length: 13
CDR3: CATQRDGSTEAFF; DNA: TGTGCCACCCAGAGGGATGGTAGCACTGAAGCTTTCTTT; D: .; size: .; V: TRBV10-3; J: TRBJ1-1; length: 13
CDR3: CASSLGLAGWNTGELFF; DNA: TGCGCCAGCAGCTTGGGACTAGCGGGCTGGAACACCGGGGAGCTGTTTTTT; D: TRBD2; size: .; V: TRBV5-1; J: TRBJ2-2; length: 17
CDR3: CASRRTSGVAPYNEQFF; DNA: TGTGCCAGCAGACGGACTAGCGGGGTGGCCCCCTACAATGAGCAGTTCTTC; D: TRBD2; size: .; V: TRBV28; J: TRBJ2-1; length: 17
CDR3: CASSPRDRANYGYTF; DNA: TGCGCCAGCAGCCCCCGGGACAGGGCGAACTATGGCTACACCTTC; D: TRBD1; size: .; V: TRBV4-3; J: TRBJ1-2; length: 15
CDR3: CASSLASSAYSPLHF; DNA: TGTGCCAGCAGCTTAGCGTCGTCAGCTTATTCACCCCTCCACTTT; D: .; size: .; V: TRBV7-2; J: TRBJ1-6; length: 15
CDR3: CASYKTGVKNTEAFF; DNA: TGCGCCAGCTACAAGACAGGGGTCAAAAACACTGAAGCTTTCTTT; D: TRBD1; size: .; V: TRBV5-1; J: TRBJ1-1; length: 15
CDR3: CASSSRAGVVGTDTQYF; DNA: TGTGCCAGCAGCTCCCGGGCGGGGGTCGTTGGAACAGATACGCAGTATTTT; D: TRBD2; size: .; V: TRBV5-4; J: TRBJ2-3; length: 17
CDR3: CAWSGTGYLEAFF; DNA: TGTGCCTGGAGTGGAACGGGGTACCTTGAAGCTTTCTTT; D: .; size: .; V: TRBV30; J: TRBJ1-1; length: 13
CDR3: CASSSTASTGELFF; DNA: TGTGCCAGCAGTTCCACTGCTTCGACCGGGGAGCTGTTTTTT; D: .; size: once; V: TRBV28; J: TRBJ2-2; length: 14
CDR3: CASSPAQGNTEAFF; DNA: TGTGCCAGCTCACCCGCACAGGGAAACACTGAAGCTTTCTTT; D: .; size: few; V: TRBV18; J: TRBJ1-1; length: 14